This entry lists 27 T cell receptor beta chains sequenced from one sample in a study of blood T cells in healthy people across ages. The authors ran a second PCR of roughly 6 to 12 cycles using a sample-barcoded 5' primer and a J-beta primer mix. Via MiXCR, TCRdb re-called the 5' RACE reads, giving one row per CDR3 protein. The repertoire holds fewer than 800,000 distinct CDR3 sequences, with 32% as singletons. Input material: blood. These receptors were taken from a woman of 80 years or more in good health.

This clonotype has ten or more counts. The chain combines TRBV20-1 with TRBJ2-2, with 8 bases fitting TRBD1. After removal of 5 bases from V and 4 bases from J, the junction contained 9 bases not matched to a gene. The length of the CDR3 is 15 residues. The germline CDR1 and CDR2 sequences are DFQATT and SNEGSKA (reference sequence). The CDR3 is CSAQTGEKITGELFF. The CDR3 DNA is TGCAGTGCTCAGACAGGGGAGAAGATCACCGGGGAGCTGTTTTTT.

This clonotype was detected ten times or more. This sequence joins TRBV5-1 and TRBJ2-5; 7 bases agree with TRBD2. Germline CDR1 reads SGHRS; CDR2 reads YFSETQ. Trimming cost V 4 bases and J 6 bases; bases outside gene matches: 9. The CDR3 spans 14 residues. This CDR3 reads CASSVGGSGKTQYF. Written as DNA, the CDR3 is TGCGCCAGCAGCGTGGGGGGGTCCGGGAAGACCCAGTACTTC.

A word on this clonotype: A much larger clone is a single base away; this may be a read error. J is TRBJ2-3 and V is TRBV7-9; D may correspond to TRBD1 or TRBD2 (5 bases each). Germline values: CDR1 SEHNR, CDR2 FQNEAQ (reference sequence). The ends were cut back, 6 bases at V and 4 bases at J, with 11 bases in the middle. This CDR3 contains 13 residues. CDR3 residues: CASRSSRADTQYF. The CDR3 DNA reads as TGTGCCAGCAGGTCTAGCAGGGCAGATACGCAGTATTTT. Complete variable domain (other parts from reference TRBV7-9 and TRBJ2-3): DTGVSQNPRHKITKRGQNVTFRCDPISEHNRLYWYRQTLGQGPEFLTYFQNEAQLEKSRLLSDRFSAERPKGSFSTLEIQRTEQGDSAMYLCASRSSRADTQYFGPGTRLTVL.

Regarding this clonotype: This clone may be a read error of a much larger clone one base away. V and J are TRBV10-3 and TRBJ1-1, with D unclear. The CDR3 runs to 14 residues. CDR1 is ENHRY, CDR2 SYGVKD, per germline. This chain's CDR3 is CAISKSGGNTEAFF. CDR3 DNA: TGTGCCATCAGTAAGTCAGGCGGGAACACTGAAGCTTTCTTT.

The gene calls are TRBV12-3 or TRBV12-4 and TRBJ2-3; D is ambiguous. V was trimmed by 0 bases and J by 4 bases, leaving 8 bases between them. This CDR3 has 14 amino acids. CDR3 DNA: TGTGCCAGCAGTTTAGCGCGGCGGTCAGATACGCAGTATTTT. Amino acids: CASSLARRSDTQYF.

Ten or more counts support this clonotype. The chain combines TRBV7-9 with TRBJ2-3, with 15 bases matching TRBD2. Looked up from germline, CDR1 is SEHNR and CDR2 is FQNEAQ (reference sequence). J lost 3 bases, V lost 1 base, and 5 bases had no gene match. The CDR3 spans 18 residues. CDR3 loop: CASSLDGTSGGPTDTQYF. Written as DNA, the CDR3 is TGTGCCAGCAGCTTAGATGGGACTAGCGGGGGGCCGACAGATACGCAGTATTTT. Looking up the rest from reference TRBV7-9 and TRBJ2-3 gives the full variable domain: DTGVSQNPRHKITKRGQNVTFRCDPISEHNRLYWYRQTLGQGPEFLTYFQNEAQLEKSRLLSDRFSAERPKGSFSTLEIQRTEQGDSAMYLCASSLDGTSGGPTDTQYFGPGTRLTVL.

This clonotype appeared a few times. The gene calls are TRBV20-1 and TRBJ2-1, with D perhaps given as TRBD1 or TRBD2 (5 bases each). Germline assignment: CDR1 DFQATT and CDR2 SNEGSKA (reference sequence). The CDR3 runs to 14 residues. V lost 5 bases and J lost 2, with 13 bases in between. CDR3 region: CSASRETAYNEQFF. CDR3 DNA sequence: TGCAGTGCTTCCAGGGAGACTGCCTACAATGAGCAGTTCTTC.

The rearrangement joins TRBV3-1 to TRBJ2-3; 10 nucleotides match TRBD2. The junction had 5 bases not matched to a gene; V was cut back by 1 base and J by 4 bases. CDR1 and CDR2 (germline): LGHDT, YNNKEL (reference sequence). The CDR3 contains 16 residues. CDR3 nucleotides: TGTGCCAGCAGCCAAGGTTTTAGCGGGGGGCCAGATACGCAGTATTTT. Residues: CASSQGFSGGPDTQYF.

There are many counts of this clonotype. The rearrangement uses TRBV20-1 and TRBJ2-5, with 10 bases aligning to TRBD2. The germline gives CDR1 DFQATT, CDR2 SNEGSKA (reference sequence). The length of the CDR3 is 15 residues. With 5 bases clipped from V and 1 base from J, the junction kept 7 bases outside the gene matches. The CDR3 sequence: CSADISGGRQETQYF. The CDR3 DNA sequence: TGCAGTGCTGATATTAGCGGGGGGCGCCAAGAGACCCAGTACTTC.

This clonotype was seen at least ten times. The chain couples TRBV5-1 to TRBJ2-6, with unresolved D. CDR1 is SGHRS and CDR2 is YFSETQ in the germline V gene. The CDR3 is made up of 18 amino acids. Trimming took 1 base from V and 1 from J, leaving 15 bases between them. The CDR3 coding sequence is TGCGCCAGCAGCTTGAGCCGGCGTTCGATTTCTGGGGCCAACGTCCTGACTTTC. It is translated as CASSLSRRSISGANVLTF.

The sample holds many counts of this clonotype. The chain uses TRBV11-2 and TRBJ2-7, with 9 nucleotides matching TRBD1. The CDR3 totals 16 residues. Germline V gene sequence: CDR1 SGHAT, CDR2 FQNNGV. V lost 3 bases to trimming and J lost 3 bases; unmatched junction nucleotides: 9. CDR3 sequence reads: CASSFSQGAKGYEQYF. DNA for the CDR3: TGTGCCAGCAGCTTTTCACAGGGGGCTAAAGGCTACGAGCAGTACTTC.

This clonotype was counted ten times or more. The V call is TRBV27, the J call TRBJ1-2; D possibly corresponds to TRBD1 (5 bases). From germline, CDR1 is MNHEY and CDR2 SMNVEV (reference sequence). Trimming removed 4 bases from V and 1 base from J, with 16 bases in between. CDR3 size: 16 residues. CDR3 sequence: CASSWAGPIFNYGYTF. The CDR3 DNA reads as TGTGCCAGCAGTTGGGCAGGGCCAATATTTAACTATGGCTACACCTTC.

This clonotype was found many times. The gene calls are TRBV20-1 and TRBJ1-5, with D hard to call. CDR1 and CDR2 from the germline V gene are DFQATT and SNEGSKA (reference sequence). With 4 bases removed from V and 4 bases from J, the gap between germline ends came to 17 bases. The CDR3 totals 15 residues. This CDR3 reads CSATSDTLGNQPQHF. CDR3 in DNA: TGCAGTGCTACAAGTGACACCTTAGGGAATCAGCCCCAGCATTTT.

This clonotype was found many times. The chain combines TRBV4-2 with TRBJ2-7; the D gene is possibly TRBD1 (5 bases). The germline gives CDR1 LGHNA, CDR2 YNFKEQ. V was clipped by 0 bases and J by 4 bases, with 10 bases between them. This CDR3 comprises 14 residues. Here the CDR3 reads CASSQDRRDYEQYF. In nucleotides, the CDR3 is TGTGCCAGCAGCCAAGATCGCAGGGATTACGAGCAGTACTTC.

About this clonotype itself: Just one base apart from a much larger clone, this may be a read error. The V gene is TRBV5-1, the J gene TRBJ2-1; the match to TRBD1 covers 7 bases. The CDR3 has 14 amino acids. Germline CDR1 reads SGHRS; CDR2 reads YFSETQ. CDR3 region: CTSRPSRQGNEQFF. CDR3 DNA: TGCACCAGCCGACCTTCCCGACAGGGCAATGAGCAGTTCTTC.

Comments on this clonotype: This may stem from a read error, because a much larger clone lies one nucleotide away. The rearrangement joins TRBV6-1 to TRBJ1-4; 8 positions match TRBD1. Germline assignment: CDR1 MNHNS and CDR2 SASEGT. The CDR3 length is 20 residues. The DNA for the CDR3 is TGTGCCAGCAGGCGGTCCCTCACGACAGGGGCCTCTTTGGGGCTCGAAAAACGGTTTTTT. It translates to CASRRSLTTGASLGLEKRFF.

This clonotype occurred many times. The rearrangement links TRBV9 to TRBJ2-1; 11 bases agree with TRBD2. Unmatched junction bases numbered 4, after V lost 3 bases and J lost 5 bases. Germline V gene data show CDR1 as SGDLS and CDR2 as YYNGEE. This CDR3 is built from 15 residues. This CDR3 is CASSAVAGGHNEQFF. CDR3 DNA sequence: TGTGCCAGCAGCGCCGTAGCGGGGGGGCACAATGAGCAGTTCTTC.

In its sample, this clonotype was seen a few times. At one end, the junction sequence differs from germline, possibly due to a read error. The chain combines TRBV10-3 with TRBJ2-2, with TRBD2 as a possible D gene (5 bases). Germline CDR1 is ENHRY and CDR2 is SYGVKD. The CDR3 runs 16 residues. The chain's CDR3 is CVISEGRSSNTGELFF. The DNA for the CDR3 is TGTGTCATCAGTGAGGGCCGGAGCAGCAACACCGGGGAGCTGTTTTTT.

This clonotype occurred once. This chain uses TRBV12-3 or TRBV12-4 with TRBJ2-3; 10 bases agree with TRBD2. After removal of 7 bases from V and 8 bases from J, the junction contained 12 bases not matched to a gene. CDR3 size: 15 residues. The CDR3 is CASTDSGGVAGTQYF. The DNA for the CDR3 is TGTGCCAGCACCGACAGCGGGGGGGTAGCCGGTACGCAGTATTTT.

This clonotype showed up many times. The chain is built from TRBV20-1 and TRBJ2-5, with 8 bases lining up with TRBD2. There are 17 residues in the CDR3. J lost 8 bases, V lost 1 base, and 18 bases had no gene match. Germline assignment: CDR1 DFQATT and CDR2 SNEGSKA (reference sequence). CDR3 in amino acids: CSARGGLAGTPVDTQYF. The CDR3 nucleotides read TGCAGTGCTAGAGGAGGGCTAGCGGGCACCCCGGTGGATACCCAGTACTTC.

This clonotype occurred many times. This chain links TRBV10-3 with TRBJ2-1; 12 bases agree with TRBD2. CDR1 and CDR2 from the germline V gene are ENHRY and SYGVKD. Unmatched junction bases numbered 4, after V lost 2 bases and J lost 8 bases. The CDR3 extends over 15 amino acids. The CDR3 bases are TGTGCCATCAGTGAGGCAACTAGCGGGGGGTATGAGCAGTTCTTC. Its protein product is CAISEATSGGYEQFF.

This clonotype turned up a few times. This rearrangement joins TRBV30 to TRBJ2-4; no clear D. TRBJ2-7 explains the end of the DNA better; the J call may be wrong. Germline CDR1 GTSNPN, CDR2 SVGIG (reference sequence). This CDR3 is built from 11 residues. The CDR3 DNA reads TGTGCCTGGAGCGGCCAGCACGAGCAGTACTTC. This codes for CAWSGQHEQYF.

This clonotype was seen many times. This chain joins TRBV15 and TRBJ1-2; D is uncertain. Per germline, CDR1 LNHNV and CDR2 YYDKDF (reference sequence). The CDR3 extends over 13 amino acids. V was shortened by 8 bases and J by 1 base, with 11 bases between the two germline ends. The CDR3 sequence: CATGATHNYGYTF. CDR3 bases: TGTGCCACCGGCGCTACTCATAACTATGGCTACACCTTC.

Comments on this clonotype: This may arise from a read error, as a much more abundant clone is one base away. This chain joins TRBV6-4 and TRBJ2-7; the D gene is possibly TRBD2 (5 bases). The length of the CDR3 is 15 residues. V was cut by 0 bases and J by 7 bases, with 16 bases left in between. The germline CDR1 and CDR2 sequences are MRHNA and SNTAGT. The CDR3 reads CASSDSGKSGNEQYF. DNA for the CDR3: TGTGCCAGCAGTGACTCTGGCAAGTCGGGGAATGAGCAGTACTTC.

The table lists this clonotype with many counts. The chain is built from TRBV6-5 and TRBJ2-5; D is possibly TRBD2 (5 bases). The CDR3 is made up of 19 amino acids. The germline gives CDR1 MNHEY, CDR2 SVGAGI. V was cut by 0 bases and J by 2 bases, with 22 bases left in between. The chain's CDR3 is CASSYSIVPGLNPQETQYF. In DNA form, the CDR3 reads TGTGCCAGCAGTTACTCGATAGTACCGGGGTTAAATCCTCAAGAGACCCAGTACTTC.

This clonotype has a handful of counts. Since a much larger clone is just one base distant, this may be a read error. This chain joins TRBV6-2 or TRBV6-3 and TRBJ2-5, with D perhaps TRBD1 or TRBD2 (5 bases each). Trimming took off 5 bases at V and 11 bases at J, with 15 bases between the two ends. The CDR3 contains 12 residues. Looked up from germline, CDR1 is MNHEY and CDR2 is SVGEGT. CDR3 bases: TGTGCCAGCAGTACGATCAGGGAGCCGCAGTACTTC. It yields the protein CASSTIREPQYF.

As concerns this clonotype: One base away lies a much larger clone, so this may be a sequencing read error. The V and J genes are TRBV5-1 and TRBJ2-3, with a weak D call TRBD1 (6 bases). The CDR3 sequence is 15 residues long. Germline values: CDR1 SGHRS, CDR2 YFSETQ. DNA of the CDR3: TGCGCCAGCAGCCTCCGGGACACCCGCACAGATATGCAGTATTTT. This translates into CASSLRDTRTDMQYF.